This T cell receptor beta chain derives from a study of blood T cell repertoires in COVID-19. About the research overall: Spain, Italy and the United States supplied samples that represented acute and convalescent COVID-19. The cDNA or gDNA used as material had been derived from T cells, B-cell-depleted T cells, or PBMCs.

Per the authors' pipeline: Reference gene primer amplification yielded estimated nucleated cell counts. TCRdb keeps only in-frame clones here, not all; method: immunoSEQ multiplex PCR. The D gene and trimming were derived from the DNA, and the V and J assignments and clone size from that table. The table shows 100,000 to 120,000 clones, with around four fifths occurring only once. The CDR3 runs to 15 residues. Deletions cut 4 bases from V and 0 bases from J, with 13 bases between. Germline lookup yields CDR1 SNHLY and CDR2 FYNNEI. The gene calls are TRBV2 and TRBJ2-7; D is unclear. The receptor's source is a woman between 35 and 50 years old with acute or convalescent COVID-19. Sequencing input: peripheral blood. DNA for the CDR3: TGTGCCAGCAGTGGATTTGATAGCCTCTCCTACGAGCAGTACTTC. The encoded protein is CASSGFDSLSYEQYF.